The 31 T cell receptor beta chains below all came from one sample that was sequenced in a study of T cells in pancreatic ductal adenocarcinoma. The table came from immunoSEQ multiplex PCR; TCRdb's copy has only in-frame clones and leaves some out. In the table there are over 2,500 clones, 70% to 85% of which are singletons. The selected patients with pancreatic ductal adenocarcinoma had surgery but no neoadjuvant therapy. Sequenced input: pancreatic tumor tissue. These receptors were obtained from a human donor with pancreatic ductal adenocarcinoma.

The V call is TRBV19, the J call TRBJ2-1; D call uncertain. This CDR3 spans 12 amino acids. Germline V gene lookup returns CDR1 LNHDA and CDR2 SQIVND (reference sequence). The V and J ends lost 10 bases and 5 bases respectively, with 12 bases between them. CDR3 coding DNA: TGTGCCACCGAGACACTCCACAATGAGCAGTTCTTC. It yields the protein CATETLHNEQFF.

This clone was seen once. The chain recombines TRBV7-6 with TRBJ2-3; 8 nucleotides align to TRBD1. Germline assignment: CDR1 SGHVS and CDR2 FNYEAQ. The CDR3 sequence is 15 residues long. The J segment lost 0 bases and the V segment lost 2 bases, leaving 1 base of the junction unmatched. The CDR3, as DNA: TGTGCCAGCAGCTTACAGGGGGCTAGCACAGATACGCAGTATTTT. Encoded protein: CASSLQGASTDTQYF.

The CDR3 region is CASSATGSPETQYF. CDR3 in DNA: TGTGCCAGTAGTGCCACAGGTTCCCCGGAGACCCAGTACTTC. The chain links TRBV19 to TRBJ2-5, with TRBD1 as a possible D gene (5 bases). The CDR3 covers 14 residues. Germline V gene data show CDR1 as LNHDA and CDR2 as SQIVND (reference sequence). Trimming shortened V by 5 bases and J by 5 bases, and 15 bases separated the two germline ends.

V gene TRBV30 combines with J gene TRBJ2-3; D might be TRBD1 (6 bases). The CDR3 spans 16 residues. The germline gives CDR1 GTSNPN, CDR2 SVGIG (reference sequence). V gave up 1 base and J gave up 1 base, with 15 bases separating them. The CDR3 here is CAWSGTVKKGTDTQYF. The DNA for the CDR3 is TGTGCCTGGAGTGGGACAGTCAAGAAGGGCACAGATACGCAGTATTTT.

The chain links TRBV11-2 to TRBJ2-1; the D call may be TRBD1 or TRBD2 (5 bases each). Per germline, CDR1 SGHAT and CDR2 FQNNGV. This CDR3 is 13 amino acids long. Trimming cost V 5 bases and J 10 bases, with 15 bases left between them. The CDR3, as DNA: TGTGCCAGCAGCCTTATTCTCGGGGCAGAGCAGTTCTTC. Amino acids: CASSLILGAEQFF.

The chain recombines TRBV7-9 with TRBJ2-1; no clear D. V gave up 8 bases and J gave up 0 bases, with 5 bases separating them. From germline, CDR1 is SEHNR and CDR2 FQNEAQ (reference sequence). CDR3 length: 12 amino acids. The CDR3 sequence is CASGRSYNEQFF. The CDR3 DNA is TGTGCCAGCGGACGCTCCTACAATGAGCAGTTCTTC.

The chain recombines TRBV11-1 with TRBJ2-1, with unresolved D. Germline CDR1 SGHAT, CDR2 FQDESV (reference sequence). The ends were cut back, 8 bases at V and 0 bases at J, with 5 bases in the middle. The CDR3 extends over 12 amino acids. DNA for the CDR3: TGTGCCAGCGGACGCTCCTACAATGAGCAGTTCTTC. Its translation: CASGRSYNEQFF. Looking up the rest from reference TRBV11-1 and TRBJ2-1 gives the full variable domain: EAEVAQSPRYKITEKSQAVAFWCDPISGHATLYWYRQILGQGPELLVQFQDESVVDDSQLPKDRFSAERLKGVDSTLKIQPAELGDSAMYLCASGRSYNEQFFGPGTRLTVL.

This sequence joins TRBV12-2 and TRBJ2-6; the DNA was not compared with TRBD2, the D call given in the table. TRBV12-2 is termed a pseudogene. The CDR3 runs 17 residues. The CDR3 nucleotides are TGTGCAAGTCGCTCGAGCGGGGGCACTCTGGGGGCCAACGTCCTGACTTTC. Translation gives CASRSSGGTLGANVLTF.

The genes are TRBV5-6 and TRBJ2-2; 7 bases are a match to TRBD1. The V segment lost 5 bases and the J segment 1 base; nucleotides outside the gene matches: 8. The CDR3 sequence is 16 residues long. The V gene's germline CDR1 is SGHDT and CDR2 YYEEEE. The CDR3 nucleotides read TGTGCCAGCAGATACACAGGGGCTATGAACACCGGGGAGCTGTTTTTT. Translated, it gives CASRYTGAMNTGELFF.

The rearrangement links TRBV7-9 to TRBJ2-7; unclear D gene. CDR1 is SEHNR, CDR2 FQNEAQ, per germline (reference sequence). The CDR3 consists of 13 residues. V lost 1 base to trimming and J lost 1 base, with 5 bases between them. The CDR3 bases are TGTGCCAGCAGCTTAGGTAATTCCTACGAGCAGTACTTC. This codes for CASSLGNSYEQYF.

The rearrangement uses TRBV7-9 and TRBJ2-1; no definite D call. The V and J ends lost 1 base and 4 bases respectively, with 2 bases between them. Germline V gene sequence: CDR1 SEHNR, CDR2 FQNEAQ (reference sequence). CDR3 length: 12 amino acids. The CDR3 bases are TGTGCCAGCAGCTTAGGGTACAATGAGCAGTTCTTC. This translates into CASSLGYNEQFF.

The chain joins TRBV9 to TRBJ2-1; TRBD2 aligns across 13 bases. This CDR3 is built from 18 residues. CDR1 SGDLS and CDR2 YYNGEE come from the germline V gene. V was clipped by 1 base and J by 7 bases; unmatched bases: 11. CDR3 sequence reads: CASSVPITSGGARNEQFF. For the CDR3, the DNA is TGTGCCAGCAGCGTACCCATTACTAGCGGGGGGGCTAGGAATGAGCAGTTCTTC.

The CDR3 DNA reads as TGTGCCAGCAGTTCCCGTGGGACGCTTACCCAAGAGACCCAGTACTTC. The encoded protein is CASSSRGTLTQETQYF. V is TRBV28 and J is TRBJ2-5; either TRBD1 or TRBD2 may supply D (5 bases each). V lost 4 bases to trimming and J lost 1 base, with 16 bases between them. Germline CDR1 reads MDHEN; CDR2 reads SYDVKM. This CDR3 spans 16 amino acids.

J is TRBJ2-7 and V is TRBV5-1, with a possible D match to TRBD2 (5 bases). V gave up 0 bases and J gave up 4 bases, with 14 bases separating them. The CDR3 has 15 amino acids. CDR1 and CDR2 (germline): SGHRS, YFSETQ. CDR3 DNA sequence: TGCGCCAGCAGCTTGGCCTTGGTGGGAGTGTACGAGCAGTACTTC. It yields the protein CASSLALVGVYEQYF.

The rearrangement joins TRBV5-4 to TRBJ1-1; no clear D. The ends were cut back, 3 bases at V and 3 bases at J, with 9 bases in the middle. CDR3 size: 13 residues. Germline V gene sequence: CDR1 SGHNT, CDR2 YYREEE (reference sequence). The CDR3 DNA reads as TGTGCCAGCAGCTCCGCCGCGCACACTGAAGCTTTCTTT. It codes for CASSSAAHTEAFF.

CDR3 amino acids: CASSEQGVENYEQYF. In DNA, the CDR3 is TGTGCCAGCAGTGAACAGGGGGTGGAGAACTACGAGCAGTACTTC. This rearrangement joins TRBV6-1 to TRBJ2-7; 7 nucleotides agree with TRBD1. Germline V gene sequence: CDR1 MNHNS, CDR2 SASEGT. With 2 bases clipped from V and 3 bases from J, the junction kept 7 bases outside the gene matches. The CDR3 has 15 residues.

CDR3 coding DNA: TGCGCCAGCAGCCAAGATGCCAGGGTGGGCGAGACCCAGTACTTC. Translated: CASSQDARVGETQYF. The genes are TRBV4-1 and TRBJ2-5, with D possibly matching TRBD1 (5 bases). The CDR3 runs 15 residues. V lost 0 bases, J lost 5 bases, and 13 bases lay in between. The germline gives CDR1 MGHRA, CDR2 YSYEKL.

DNA of the CDR3: TGTGCCAGCAGTTCAGAGCCTTGGAGTTCGGGCTACACCTTC. It encodes CASSSEPWSSGYTF. The gene calls are TRBV6-5 and TRBJ1-2; D is uncertain. V was shortened by 4 bases and J by 8 bases, with 17 bases between the two germline ends. Germline CDR1 reads MNHEY; CDR2 reads SVGAGI. There are 14 residues in the CDR3.

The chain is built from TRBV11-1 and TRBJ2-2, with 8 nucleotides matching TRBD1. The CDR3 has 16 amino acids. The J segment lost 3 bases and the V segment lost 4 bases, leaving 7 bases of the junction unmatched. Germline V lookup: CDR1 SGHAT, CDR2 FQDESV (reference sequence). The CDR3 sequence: CASSSPGQVYTGELFF. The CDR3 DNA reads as TGTGCCAGCAGCTCCCCGGGACAGGTTTACACCGGGGAGCTGTTTTTT.

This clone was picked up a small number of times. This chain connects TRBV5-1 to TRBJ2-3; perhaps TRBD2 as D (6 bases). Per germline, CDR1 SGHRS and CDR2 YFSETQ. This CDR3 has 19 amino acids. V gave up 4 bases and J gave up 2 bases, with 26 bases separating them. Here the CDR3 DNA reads TGCGCCAGCAGCCTCCGGGGGACTTCCGGGACCGAACACACAGATACGCAGTATTTT. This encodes CASSLRGTSGTEHTDTQYF.

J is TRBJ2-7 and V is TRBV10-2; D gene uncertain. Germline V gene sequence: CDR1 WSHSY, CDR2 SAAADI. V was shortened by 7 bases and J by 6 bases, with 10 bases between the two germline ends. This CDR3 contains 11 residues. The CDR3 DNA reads TGCGCCAGCACTAACCTGGTCGAGCAGTACTTC. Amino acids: CASTNLVEQYF.

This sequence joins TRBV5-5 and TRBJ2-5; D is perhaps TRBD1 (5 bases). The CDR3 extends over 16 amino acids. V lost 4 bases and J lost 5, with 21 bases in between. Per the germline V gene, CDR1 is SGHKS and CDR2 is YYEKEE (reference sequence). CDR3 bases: TGTGCCAGCAGCACGGCGCCTAGGGGCCTGGGGGAGACCCAGTACTTC. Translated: CASSTAPRGLGETQYF.

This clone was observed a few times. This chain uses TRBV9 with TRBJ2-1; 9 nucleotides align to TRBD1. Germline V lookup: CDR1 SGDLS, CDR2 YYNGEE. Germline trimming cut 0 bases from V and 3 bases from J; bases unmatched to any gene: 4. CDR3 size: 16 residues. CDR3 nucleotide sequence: TGTGCCAGCAGCGTAGGGTGGGGACAGGGCTACAATGAGCAGTTCTTC. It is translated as CASSVGWGQGYNEQFF.

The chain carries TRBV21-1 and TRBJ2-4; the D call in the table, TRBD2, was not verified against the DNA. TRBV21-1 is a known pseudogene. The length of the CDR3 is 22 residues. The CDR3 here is CASSKAPGSGNHHTLAKNIQYF. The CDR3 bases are TGTGCCAGCAGCAAAGCACCGGGCAGCGGGAATCATCACACCCTAGCCAAAAACATTCAGTACTTC.

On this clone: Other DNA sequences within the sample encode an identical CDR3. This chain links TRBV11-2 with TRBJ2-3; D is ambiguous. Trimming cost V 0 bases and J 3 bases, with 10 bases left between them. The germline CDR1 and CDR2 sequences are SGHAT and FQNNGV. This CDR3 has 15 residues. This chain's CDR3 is CASSLEWQLTDTQYF. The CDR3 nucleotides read TGTGCCAGCAGCTTAGAGTGGCAGCTTACAGATACGCAGTATTTT.

The CDR3 spells CAARDRGDNEQFF. DNA of the CDR3: TGTGCCGCCCGGGACAGGGGCGACAATGAGCAGTTCTTC. This chain joins TRBV19 and TRBJ2-1, with 10 bases lining up with TRBD1. There are 13 residues in the CDR3. The ends lost 11 bases at V and 5 bases at J; junction bases unmatched: 6. CDR1 and CDR2 (germline): LNHDA, SQIVND (reference sequence).

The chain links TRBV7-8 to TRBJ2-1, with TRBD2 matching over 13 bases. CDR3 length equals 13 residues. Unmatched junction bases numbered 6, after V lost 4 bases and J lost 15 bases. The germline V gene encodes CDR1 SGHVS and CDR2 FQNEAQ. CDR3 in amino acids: CASSSGTSGIRFF. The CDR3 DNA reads TGTGCCAGCAGCTCAGGGACTAGCGGGATTAGGTTCTTC.

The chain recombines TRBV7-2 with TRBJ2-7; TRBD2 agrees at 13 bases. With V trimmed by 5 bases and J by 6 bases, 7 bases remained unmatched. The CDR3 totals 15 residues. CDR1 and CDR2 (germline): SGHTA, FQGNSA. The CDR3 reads CASSALAGGFREQYF. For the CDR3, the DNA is TGTGCCAGCAGCGCACTAGCGGGGGGGTTCCGCGAGCAGTACTTC.

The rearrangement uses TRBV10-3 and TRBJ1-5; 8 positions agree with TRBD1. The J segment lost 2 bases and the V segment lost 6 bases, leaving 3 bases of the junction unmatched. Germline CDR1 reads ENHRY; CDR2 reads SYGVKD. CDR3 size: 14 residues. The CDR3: CAISTTGGNQPQHF. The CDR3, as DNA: TGTGCCATCAGCACGACAGGGGGCAATCAGCCCCAGCATTTT.

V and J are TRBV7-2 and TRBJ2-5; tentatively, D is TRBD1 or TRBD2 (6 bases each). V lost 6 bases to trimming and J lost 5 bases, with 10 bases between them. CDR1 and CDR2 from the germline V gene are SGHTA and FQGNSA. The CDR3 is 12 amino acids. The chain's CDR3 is CASSRGVETQYF. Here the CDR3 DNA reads TGTGCCAGCAGTAGGGGGGTCGAGACCCAGTACTTC.

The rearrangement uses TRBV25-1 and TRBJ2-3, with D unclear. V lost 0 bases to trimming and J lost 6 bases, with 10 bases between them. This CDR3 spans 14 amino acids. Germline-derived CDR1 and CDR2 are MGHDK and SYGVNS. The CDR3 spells CASSEYSLTDTQYF. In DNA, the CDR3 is TGTGCCAGCAGTGAATATTCACTCACGGATACGCAGTATTTT.